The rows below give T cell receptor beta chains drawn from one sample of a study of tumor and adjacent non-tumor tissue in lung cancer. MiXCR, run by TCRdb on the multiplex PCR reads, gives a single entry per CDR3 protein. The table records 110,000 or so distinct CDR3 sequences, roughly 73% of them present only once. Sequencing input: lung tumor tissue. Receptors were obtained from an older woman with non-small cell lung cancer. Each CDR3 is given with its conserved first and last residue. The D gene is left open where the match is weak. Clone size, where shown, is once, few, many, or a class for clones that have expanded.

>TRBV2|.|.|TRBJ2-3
CARSPNGHRDTQYF
TGTGCCAGGAGTCCTAATGGACACAGGGATACGCAGTATTTT
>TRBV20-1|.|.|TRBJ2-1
CSASTLANEQFF
TGCAGTGCTTCGACACTAGCTAATGAACAGTTCTTC
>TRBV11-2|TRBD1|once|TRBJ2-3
CVSGLGTGGTVTQYF
TGTGTCAGCGGCCTAGGGACAGGGGGAACGGTTACGCAGTATTTT
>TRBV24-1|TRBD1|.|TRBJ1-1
CATSPGTGNTEAFF
TGTGCCACCAGTCCCGGGACAGGGAACACTGAAGCTTTCTTT
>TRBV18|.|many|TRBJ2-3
CASSASSSTDTQYF
TGTGCCAGCTCGGCCTCATCCTCCACAGATACGCAGTATTTT
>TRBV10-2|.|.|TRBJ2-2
CASSATRRTNTGELLF
TGCGCCAGCAGTGCCACCCGGAGAACGAACACCGGGGAGCTGTTGTTT
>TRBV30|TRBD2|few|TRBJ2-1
CAWSRLAINEQFF
TGTGCCTGGAGTAGACTAGCGATCAATGAGCAGTTCTTC
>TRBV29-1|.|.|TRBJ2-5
CSVLRGVAVGETQYF
TGCAGCGTTCTTAGAGGTGTGGCAGTGGGAGAGACCCAGTACTTC
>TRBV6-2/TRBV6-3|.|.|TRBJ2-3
CASSPSNYSSPNQPQYF
TGTGCCAGCAGCCCATCGAACTACAGTTCTCCGAATCAGCCCCAGTATTTT
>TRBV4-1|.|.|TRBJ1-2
CASSQEESGKRDYTF
TGCGCCAGCAGCCAAGAGGAGTCAGGGAAAAGGGACTACACCTTC
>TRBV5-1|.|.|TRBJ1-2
CASSKDVRNYGYTF
TGCGCCAGCAGCAAGGACGTGAGGAACTATGGCTACACCTTC
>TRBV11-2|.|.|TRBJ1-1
CASNFTSNTEAFF
TGTGCCAGCAACTTCACCAGCAACACTGAAGCTTTCTTT
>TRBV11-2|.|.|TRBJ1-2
CASSRSTSDMCYGYTF
TGTGCCAGCAGCCGCTCCACGTCGGACATGTGCTATGGCTACACCTTC
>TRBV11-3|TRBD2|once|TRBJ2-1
CTSTLELTSGSHNEQFF
TGTACCAGCACCTTAGAGTTGACTAGCGGGAGTCATAATGAGCAGTTCTTC
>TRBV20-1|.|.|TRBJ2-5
CSGRHGGVPQETQYF
TGTAGTGGTAGACACGGAGGGGTTCCCCAAGAGACCCAGTACTTC
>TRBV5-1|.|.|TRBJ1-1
CASSPERAFGAETFF
TGCGCCAGCAGCCCCGAGAGGGCGTTCGGGGCTGAAACTTTCTTT
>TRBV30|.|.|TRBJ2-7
CAWGGPYEQYF
TGTGCCTGGGGCGGACCCTACGAACAGTACTTC
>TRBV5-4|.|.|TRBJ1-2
CASSLDRVDGYSF
TGTGCCAGCAGCTTGGACAGGGTCGATGGCTACAGCTTC
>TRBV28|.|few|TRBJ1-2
CASIAGGLAGEFNYGYTF
TGTGCCAGCATCGCCGGCGGTTTGGCAGGGGAATTTAACTATGGCTACACCTTC
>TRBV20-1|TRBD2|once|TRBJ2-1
CSVESGGGTYNEQFF
TGCAGCGTCGAATCGGGGGGAGGGACCTACAATGAGCAATTCTTC
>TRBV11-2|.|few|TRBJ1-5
CSSSLGSSWQSQHF
TGTTCCAGCAGCTTAGGGAGCTCATGGCAGTCCCAGCATTTT
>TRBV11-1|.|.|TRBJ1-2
CASSSQAPLHGYTF
TGTGCCAGCAGCTCACAGGCCCCGCTCCATGGCTATACCTTC
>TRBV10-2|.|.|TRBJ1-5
CASGVGGQPQHF
TGCGCCAGTGGTGTGGGGGGACAGCCCCAGCATTTT
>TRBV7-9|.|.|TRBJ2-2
CASNGRVTGELFF
TGTGCCAGCAACGGGCGGGTCACCGGGGAGCTGTTTTTT
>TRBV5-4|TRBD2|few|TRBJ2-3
CASSLSRLAGTDTQYF
TGTGCCAGCAGCTTGAGTCGACTAGCGGGCACAGATACGCAGTATTTT
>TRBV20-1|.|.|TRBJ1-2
CCARTPNYGYTF
TGCTGTGCTAGAACCCCTAACTATGGTTACACCTTC
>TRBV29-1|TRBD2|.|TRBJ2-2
CSTIPGLVNTGELLF
TGCAGCACCATCCCGGGACTAGTGAACACCGGGGAGCTGTTGTTT
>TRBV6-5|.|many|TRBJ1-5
CASSRGRDSNQPQHF
TGTGCCAGCAGCAGGGGACGGGATAGCAATCAGCCCCAGCATTTT
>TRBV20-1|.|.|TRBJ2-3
CSARDQLAWASTDTQYF
TGCAGTGCTAGGGATCAGCTAGCGTGGGCTTCTACAGATACGCAGTATTTT
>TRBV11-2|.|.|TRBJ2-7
CAGSPLTDGGQYF
TGTGCCGGCAGCCCGTTGACGGATGGAGGGCAGTATTTC
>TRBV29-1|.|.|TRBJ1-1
CRVEGKLGNTEAFF
TGCCGCGTTGAAGGGAAACTAGGGAACACTGAAGCTTTCTTT
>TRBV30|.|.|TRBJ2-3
CAWSLLTADTQYF
TGTGCCTGGAGTCTTCTTACCGCAGATACGCAGTATTTT
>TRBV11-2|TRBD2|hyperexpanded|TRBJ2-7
CASSYGTSGSYEQYF
TGTGCCAGCAGCTACGGGACTAGCGGGAGCTACGAGCAGTACTTC
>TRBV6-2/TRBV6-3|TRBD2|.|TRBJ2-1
CASRTSGKLIYNEQFF
TGTGCCAGCAGGACTAGCGGGAAGCTAATCTACAATGAACAGTTCTTC
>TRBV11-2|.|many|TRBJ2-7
CASSLGGEMAYEQYF
TGTGCCAGCAGCTTAGGCGGGGAAATGGCCTACGAGCAGTACTTC
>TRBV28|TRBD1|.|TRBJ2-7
CAIREGTGVNDQYF
TGTGCCATCAGGGAAGGGACAGGGGTCAACGACCAGTACTTC
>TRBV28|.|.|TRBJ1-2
CASSVQGPLGYYGYTF
TGTGCCAGCAGTGTACAGGGACCTCTAGGGTACTATGGCTACACCTTC
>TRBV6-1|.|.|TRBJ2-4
CASSTPGHRDFQYF
TGTGCCAGCAGTACCCCGGGCCATCGGGACTTTCAGTACTTC
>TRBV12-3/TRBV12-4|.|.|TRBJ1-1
CASRLQGNTEDFF
TGTGCCAGTAGACTACAGGGTAACACTGAGGATTTCTTC
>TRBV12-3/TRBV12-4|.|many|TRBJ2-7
CASSVTREQYF
TGTGCCAGCAGTGTTACTCGAGAGCAGTACTTC
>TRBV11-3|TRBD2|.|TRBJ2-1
CAGSLELTSRNHNERFF
TGTGCCGGCAGCTTAGAGTTGACTAGCAGGAACCACAATGAGCGGTTCTTC
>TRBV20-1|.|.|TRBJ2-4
CGAEEAQSGKNIQYF
TGCGGTGCTGAAGAAGCGCAGTCCGGCAAAAACATTCAGTACTTC
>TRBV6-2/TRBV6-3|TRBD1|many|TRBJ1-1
CASSRGQGRYTEAFF
TGTGCCAGCAGCCGGGGACAGGGAAGGTACACTGAAGCTTTCTTT
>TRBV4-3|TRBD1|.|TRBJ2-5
CASSQYFQGAAGIQYF
TGCGCCAGCAGCCAATATTTCCAGGGGGCTGCAGGGATCCAGTACTTC
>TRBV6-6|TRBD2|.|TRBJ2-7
CASSPGTSGSEQYF
TGTGCCAGCAGCCCGGGGACTAGTGGGAGCGAGCAGTACTTC
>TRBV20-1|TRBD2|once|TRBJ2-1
CSAQPGLAGEYNEQFF
TGCAGTGCACAGCCGGGACTGGCGGGAGAATACAATGAGCAGTTCTTC
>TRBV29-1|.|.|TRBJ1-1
CSVGQGASKAFF
TGCAGCGTTGGGCAAGGGGCCTCTAAAGCTTTCTTT
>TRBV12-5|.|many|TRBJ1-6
CASGPSSYNSPLHF
TGTGCTAGTGGTCCCAGTTCCTATAATTCACCCCTCCACTTT
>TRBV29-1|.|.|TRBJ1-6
CSAGHPNSPVHF
TGCAGTGCCGGACACCCTAATTCACCCGTCCACTTT
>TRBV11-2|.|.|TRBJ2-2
CISSLVLAAHIGELFF
TGTATCAGCAGCTTAGTATTGGCGGCGCACATCGGGGAGCTGTTTTTT
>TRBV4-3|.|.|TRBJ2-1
CASSQYRDSQETQFF
TGCGCCAGCAGCCAATACCGGGACTCACAAGAGACCCAGTTCTTC
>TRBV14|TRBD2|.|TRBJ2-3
CASSQPPGLVGRIDTPYF
TGTGCCAGCAGCCAACCCCCGGGACTAGTGGGGAGGATAGATACGCCGTATTTT
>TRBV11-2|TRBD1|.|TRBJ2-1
CASNVRTGTGKNEQFF
TGTGCCAGCAACGTACGGACCGGGACAGGGAAGAATGAGCAGTTCTTC
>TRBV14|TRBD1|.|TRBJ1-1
CASGPGTAKAFF
TGTGCCAGCGGCCCCGGGACAGCCAAAGCTTTCTTT